The 32 T cell receptor beta chains presented below share a single source sample, sequenced in a study of blood T cell repertoires in COVID-19. Repertoires were generated with immunoSEQ multiplex PCR, while TCRdb's copy carries only in-frame clones and drops some. The sample carries some 80,000 clones, more than 65% recorded once. Sequenced sample: peripheral blood. These receptors all come from a woman older than 75 with active or convalescent COVID-19.

The chain has TRBV4-3 and TRBJ1-2; 7 bases agree with TRBD1. The CDR3 has 13 residues. Germline V gene sequence: CDR1 LGHNA, CDR2 YSLEER. V was pared by 6 bases and J by 2 bases, with 3 bases of the junction left unmatched. The CDR3 sequence: CASSQQGNYGYTF. The CDR3 bases are TGCGCCAGCAGTCAACAGGGGAACTATGGCTACACCTTC.

The chain has TRBV6-6 and TRBJ1-2, with TRBD1 matching 9 bases. The trim removed 4 bases at V and 0 bases at J, leaving 6 bases unmatched. CDR3 length: 16 amino acids. From germline, CDR1 is MNHNY and CDR2 SVGAGI (reference sequence). The CDR3 DNA sequence: TGTGCCAGCAGTTTCCCCGGGACAGGGACTAACTATGGCTACACCTTC. Translating it yields CASSFPGTGTNYGYTF.

V usage is TRBV5-1 and J usage is TRBJ2-1; TRBD2 matches at 14 bases. Trimming at V came to 0 bases and at J to 3 bases, leaving 5 bases not matched to a gene. The V gene's germline CDR1 is SGHRS and CDR2 YFSETQ. CDR3 length: 18 amino acids. The CDR3 spells CASSLAFGTSGGYNEQFF. For the CDR3, the DNA is TGCGCCAGCAGCTTGGCGTTTGGGACTAGCGGGGGCTACAATGAGCAGTTCTTC.

The chain couples TRBV10-3 to TRBJ1-5; TRBD1 aligns across 7 bases. V was clipped by 11 bases and J by 7 bases; unmatched bases: 11. The V gene's germline CDR1 is ENHRY and CDR2 SYGVKD. This CDR3 is 13 amino acids long. CDR3 in amino acids: CASRGEVGQPQHF. In DNA form, the CDR3 reads TGTGCCTCCAGGGGGGAAGTCGGCCAGCCCCAGCATTTT.

The chain links TRBV7-2 to TRBJ2-1; perhaps TRBD2 as D (5 bases). Germline V gene lookup returns CDR1 SGHTA and CDR2 FQGNSA. V lost 5 bases and J lost 9, with 14 bases in between. The CDR3 extends over 13 amino acids. In nucleotides, the CDR3 is TGTGCCAGCAGCCAAGGTGGGAGCGGTGAGCAGTTCTTC. This encodes CASSQGGSGEQFF. The full variable domain, in which reference TRBV7-2 and TRBJ2-1 provide the parts outside the CDR3, is GAGVSQSPSNKVTEKGKDVELRCDPISGHTALYWYRQSLGQGLEFLIYFQGNSAPDKSGLPSDRFSAERTGGSVSTLTIQRTQQEDSAVYLCASSQGGSGEQFFGPGTRLTVL.

The genes are TRBV11-2 and TRBJ1-2; no clear D gene. CDR3 length: 14 residues. Trimming shortened V by 1 base and J by 5 bases, and 11 bases separated the two germline ends. Germline loops: CDR1 SGHAT, CDR2 FQNNGV. The CDR3 DNA is TGTGCCAGCAGCTTAGTGGCAGTTGCTTATGGCTACACCTTC. Its translation: CASSLVAVAYGYTF.

This chain connects TRBV5-1 to TRBJ2-7; perhaps TRBD1 as D (6 bases). The germline V gene has CDR1 SGHRS and CDR2 YFSETQ. Trimming took 4 bases from V and 0 from J, leaving 14 bases between them. This CDR3 comprises 15 residues. The CDR3 loop reads CASSKTGPPSYEQYF. CDR3 nucleotides: TGCGCCAGCAGCAAAACAGGGCCTCCCTCCTACGAGCAGTACTTC.

The V call is TRBV4-3, the J call TRBJ1-3, with D hard to call. CDR1 is LGHNA and CDR2 is YSLEER in the germline V gene. The germline V and J ends were trimmed by 3 bases and 0 bases, with 15 bases remaining between them. The CDR3 totals 17 residues. The CDR3 sequence: CASSHSRGGYSGNTIYF. Written as DNA, the CDR3 is TGCGCCAGCAGCCACTCCCGAGGCGGCTACTCTGGAAACACCATATATTTT.

This clone has just a few counts. The rearrangement uses TRBV19 and TRBJ1-2, with 8 bases aligning to TRBD1. J was trimmed by 7 bases and V by 0 bases; bases with no gene match: 4. CDR1 and CDR2 (germline): LNHDA, SQIVND (reference sequence). The CDR3 loop spans 14 amino acids. CDR3 protein: CASSIDDRGFGYTF. The CDR3 region has the DNA TGTGCCAGTAGTATAGACGACAGGGGCTTTGGCTACACCTTC.

This clone was seen just once. This chain links TRBV28 with TRBJ2-3; D is uncertain. CDR1 and CDR2 from the germline V gene are MDHEN and SYDVKM. V shed 3 bases and J shed 0 bases, with 7 bases lying between them. The CDR3 sequence is 14 residues long. In DNA form, the CDR3 reads TGTGCCAGCAGTTTCCGCGGAAGCACAGATACGCAGTATTTT. Protein product: CASSFRGSTDTQYF.

The chain carries TRBV7-9 and TRBJ2-5; 10 positions match TRBD1. Germline V lookup: CDR1 SEHNR, CDR2 FQNEAQ (reference sequence). This CDR3 has 16 residues. V dropped 3 bases and J dropped 6; count of bases not matched to a gene: 10. The CDR3 reads CASSFPAGTGVKTQYF. Written as DNA, the CDR3 is TGTGCCAGCAGCTTCCCCGCCGGGACAGGGGTAAAGACCCAGTACTTC. The variable domain in full, with the rest retrieved from reference TRBV7-9 and TRBJ2-5, is DTGVSQNPRHKITKRGQNVTFRCDPISEHNRLYWYRQTLGQGPEFLTYFQNEAQLEKSRLLSDRFSAERPKGSFSTLEIQRTEQGDSAMYLCASSFPAGTGVKTQYFGPGTRLLVL.

The rearrangement uses TRBV15 and TRBJ1-1; D may be TRBD1 (5 bases). The germline V and J ends were trimmed by 4 bases and 3 bases, with 15 bases remaining between them. CDR3 length: 15 residues. The germline gives CDR1 LNHNV, CDR2 YYDKDF (reference sequence). DNA of the CDR3: TGTGCCACCAGCACAGGGAGGTTTCCCGACACTGAAGCTTTCTTT. Its translation is CATSTGRFPDTEAFF.

The chain couples TRBV19 to TRBJ2-5, with 9 positions matching TRBD2. From germline, CDR1 is LNHDA and CDR2 SQIVND (reference sequence). This CDR3 spans 15 amino acids. V was clipped by 3 bases and J by 5 bases; unmatched bases: 7. Here the CDR3 DNA reads TGTGCCAGTAGTATCGCGGGAGGGCCTTGGGAGACCCAGTACTTC. Its protein is CASSIAGGPWETQYF.

This clone appeared once. This rearrangement joins TRBV6-5 to TRBJ2-4; perhaps TRBD2 as D (5 bases). The germline V and J ends were trimmed by 5 bases and 8 bases, with 16 bases remaining between them. CDR1 is MNHEY, CDR2 SVGAGI, per germline. The CDR3 loop spans 14 amino acids. CDR3 loop: CASSQREGRDIQYF. DNA for the CDR3: TGTGCCAGCAGTCAGCGAGAGGGTAGGGACATTCAGTACTTC.

The V gene is TRBV18, the J gene TRBJ1-2; TRBD1 might be the D (6 bases). The CDR3 spans 13 residues. Trimming cost V 4 bases and J 8 bases, with 14 bases left between them. The germline V gene has CDR1 KGHSH and CDR2 LQKENI. CDR3 bases: TGTGCCAGCTCACGACAGGACGGGAAGGGCTACACCTTC. It yields the protein CASSRQDGKGYTF.

The chain has TRBV4-3 and TRBJ1-1, with 9 bases that match TRBD1. Looked up from germline, CDR1 is LGHNA and CDR2 is YSLEER. V lost 6 bases to trimming and J lost 4 bases; unmatched junction nucleotides: 6. This CDR3 is built from 14 residues. The CDR3 bases are TGCGCCAGCAGGATACAGGGGGCGGGCACTGAAGCTTTCTTT. Translated, it gives CASRIQGAGTEAFF.

This clone was found a few times. The chain employs TRBV4-1 and TRBJ2-5, with 12 bases matching TRBD2. In germline, CDR1 is MGHRA, CDR2 YSYEKL. The CDR3 length is 16 residues. Trimming removed 2 bases from V and 3 bases from J; junction bases left unmatched: 4. CDR3: CASSQFGLAGKETQYF. The CDR3 DNA follows: TGCGCCAGCAGCCAATTTGGACTAGCGGGGAAAGAGACCCAGTACTTC.

The chain employs TRBV7-8 and TRBJ1-3, with a possible D match to TRBD1 (6 bases). The V end was cut by 5 bases, the J end by 1 base, with 9 bases between. Germline-derived CDR1 and CDR2 are SGHVS and FQNEAQ. The CDR3 is made up of 14 amino acids. The CDR3 DNA reads TGTGCCAGCAGCCCAAGGGGGTCTGGAAACACCATATATTTT. It codes for CASSPRGSGNTIYF.

The chain joins TRBV6-5 to TRBJ2-7; no definite D call. This CDR3 is 13 amino acids long. The germline gives CDR1 MNHEY, CDR2 SVGAGI. Trimming shortened V by 2 bases and J by 6 bases, and 11 bases separated the two germline ends. Here the CDR3 DNA reads TGTGCCAGCAGTTACCAGAATCGAGGCGAGCAGTACTTC. Protein sequence: CASSYQNRGEQYF.

This CDR3 is CASSPTALRETQYF. CDR3 nucleotide sequence: TGTGCCAGCAGTCCGACTGCGCTTAGGGAGACCCAGTACTTC. The chain couples TRBV6-2 or TRBV6-3 to TRBJ2-5; D gene ambiguous. The CDR3 has 14 residues. Per the germline V gene, CDR1 is MNHEY and CDR2 is SVGEGT. V was trimmed by 5 bases and J by 5 bases, leaving 15 bases between them.

The V gene is TRBV29-1, the J gene TRBJ1-1; D not resolved. V shed 3 bases and J shed 6 bases, with 20 bases lying between them. Germline V CDR1 and CDR2: SQVTM, ANQGSEA. CDR3 length equals 15 residues. The CDR3 coding sequence is TGCAGCGTTGATCTCTGGCAGATACCAAAACCTGAAGCTTTCTTT. Its translation is CSVDLWQIPKPEAFF. The full variable domain, rest sourced from reference TRBV29-1 and TRBJ1-1, is SAVISQKPSRDICQRGTSLTIQCQVDSQVTMMFWYRQQPGQSLTLIATANQGSEATYESGFVIDKFPISRPNLTFSTLTVSNMSPEDSSIYLCSVDLWQIPKPEAFFGQGTRLTVV.

This rearrangement joins TRBV3-1 (or the pseudogene TRBV3-2) to TRBJ2-5; 7 bases agree with TRBD2. There are 16 residues in the CDR3. The germline V gene encodes CDR1 LGHDT and CDR2 YNNKEL (reference sequence). The J segment lost 2 bases and the V segment lost 0 bases, leaving 6 bases of the junction unmatched. CDR3 in DNA: TGTGCCAGCAGCCAAGATACCCCTAGCGGACAAGAGACCCAGTACTTC. Its translation: CASSQDTPSGQETQYF.

V is TRBV5-1 and J is TRBJ1-1, with D possibly TRBD1 on 5 matching bases. Germline CDR1 and CDR2: SGHRS and YFSETQ. Trimming took off 4 bases at V and 5 bases at J, with 12 bases between the two ends. This CDR3 contains 13 residues. This chain's CDR3 is CASSVQDKTEAFF. The CDR3 DNA follows: TGCGCCAGCAGCGTCCAGGACAAGACTGAAGCTTTCTTT.

The genes are TRBV10-3 and TRBJ2-7, with D possibly TRBD1 on 6 matching bases. Germline V lookup: CDR1 ENHRY, CDR2 SYGVKD. Trimming left V 2 bases short and J 0 bases short, with 14 bases between. The CDR3 sequence is 16 residues long. CDR3: CAISEMGTSSSYEQYF. The CDR3 nucleotides are TGTGCCATCAGTGAGATGGGGACATCGAGCTCCTACGAGCAGTACTTC.

This chain uses TRBV10-2 with TRBJ1-1, with unresolved D. CDR3 length: 16 amino acids. Trimming removed 2 bases from V and 0 bases from J, with 13 bases in between. From germline, CDR1 is WSHSY and CDR2 SAAADI. This CDR3 reads CASSEVPVVLNTEAFF. The CDR3 region has the DNA TGCGCCAGCAGTGAGGTCCCGGTCGTGCTGAACACTGAAGCTTTCTTT.

This clone was counted between two and nine times. This chain links TRBV27 with TRBJ1-5, with TRBD1 as a possible D gene (5 bases). The CDR3 length is 13 residues. Germline CDR1 reads MNHEY; CDR2 reads SMNVEV (reference sequence). The V gene lost 3 bases and the J gene lost 3 bases, with 6 bases spanning the gap. The CDR3 region is CASSLTANQPQHF. The DNA of the CDR3 is TGTGCCAGCAGTTTGACAGCCAATCAGCCCCAGCATTTT.

In its sample, this clone was seen once. The V call is TRBV11-2, the J call TRBJ1-1; 10 positions match TRBD1. This CDR3 spans 14 amino acids. V shed 6 bases, J shed 5 bases, and the junction held 6 bases outside the gene matches. CDR1 is SGHAT and CDR2 is FQNNGV in the germline V gene. This chain's CDR3 is CASRVDRGGTEAFF. The CDR3 DNA follows: TGTGCCAGCAGGGTGGACAGGGGGGGAACTGAAGCTTTCTTT. The variable domain in full, with the rest retrieved from reference TRBV11-2 and TRBJ1-1, is EAGVAQSPRYKIIEKRQSVAFWCNPISGHATLYWYQQILGQGPKLLIQFQNNGVVDDSQLPKDRFSAERLKGVDSTLKIQPAKLEDSAVYLCASRVDRGGTEAFFGQGTRLTVV.

The chain carries TRBV7-2 and TRBJ2-7; 8 bases are a match to TRBD2. This CDR3 has 14 residues. Losses at the gene ends were 5 bases for V and 6 bases for J; bases not matched to a gene: 9. Germline V lookup: CDR1 SGHTA, CDR2 FQGNSA. The CDR3 region is CASSASAGVVEQYF. DNA for the CDR3: TGTGCCAGCAGCGCCTCAGCGGGAGTAGTCGAGCAGTACTTC.

V and J are TRBV7-9 and TRBJ1-2; D gene ambiguous. Germline loops: CDR1 SEHNR, CDR2 FQNEAQ (reference sequence). The V end was cut by 2 bases, the J end by 4 bases, with 11 bases between. The CDR3 length is 14 residues. CDR3 nucleotide sequence: TGTGCCAGCAGCTTATCCCGAACCAGCTATGGCTACACCTTC. It encodes CASSLSRTSYGYTF.

The chain uses TRBV6-2 or TRBV6-3 and TRBJ1-2, with 7 bases that match TRBD1. With 4 bases clipped from V and 7 bases from J, the junction kept 6 bases outside the gene matches. The germline V gene encodes CDR1 MNHEY and CDR2 SVGEGT. There are 13 residues in the CDR3. CDR3 nucleotide sequence: TGTGCCAGCAGTTCCCTTGACAGGGTTGGCTACACCTTC. This gives the protein CASSSLDRVGYTF.

The V and J genes are TRBV7-2 and TRBJ2-1; 10 positions match TRBD2. This CDR3 has 13 amino acids. With 1 base clipped from V and 14 bases from J, the junction kept 5 bases outside the gene matches. Germline V gene sequence: CDR1 SGHTA, CDR2 FQGNSA. The CDR3 region has the DNA TGTGCCAGCAGCTTAGGGCTAGCGGGAGATGAGTTCTTC. Residues: CASSLGLAGDEFF.

In DNA form, the CDR3 reads TGTGCCAGCAGCCGGGGACAGTACGAGCAGTACTTC. Residues: CASSRGQYEQYF. J is TRBJ2-7 and V is TRBV28, with TRBD1 matching 7 bases. The V gene end was trimmed by 6 bases and the J gene end by 4 bases; junction bases not matched to a gene: 3. The CDR3 is made up of 12 amino acids. Germline assignment: CDR1 MDHEN and CDR2 SYDVKM. Variable domain in full (rest from reference TRBV28 and TRBJ2-7): DVKVTQSSRYLVKRTGEKVFLECVQDMDHENMFWYRQDPGLGLRLIYFSYDVKMKEKGDIPEGYSVSREKKERFSLILESASTNQTSMYLCASSRGQYEQYFGPGTRLTVT.